This T cell receptor beta chain was identified in a study of human T cells and chemical hapten exposure. In the study overall: The scalp of each patient received a weekly diphenylcyclopropenone dose for the full roughly 25-week study. Yields of TCR per sample differed, chiefly owing to small differences in pooled library volume.

Stated time point: pre-sensitization, week 0. This sample's treatment: therapeutic diphenylcyclopropenone sensitization with weekly scalp DPC. Prior to each patch test being applied, blood was drawn. Source study methods: Sample-level TCR yields exhibited a median of about 96,000, with a range of about 23,224 to 700,000. TCRdb re-analysed the RACE reads in MiXCR, keeping a single row per CDR3 protein. These V and J calls derive from TCRdb rather than the authors' analysis. The sample consists of fewer than 300,000 distinct CDR3 sequences, roughly 7.7% of them appearing once. This clonotype was counted many times. The source was whole blood, collected in connection with sensitization to the hapten diphenylcyclopropenone (DPC). This receptor was identified in a man aged 18 to 35 with alopecia areata. Some clones in this sample may be carry-over from other donors' samples.

CDR3 in DNA: TGTGCCAGCAGCGGGACACCCCGGATCGAAAAACTGTTTTTT. The encoded protein is CASSGTPRIEKLFF. The chain recombines TRBV6-1 with TRBJ1-4, with a weak D call TRBD1 (6 bases). Looked up from germline, CDR1 is MNHNS and CDR2 is SASEGT. Trimming took 6 bases from V and 8 from J, leaving 16 bases between them. The CDR3 consists of 14 residues.